The 6 T cell receptor beta chains below come from one sample, sequenced in a study of T cells in Graves' hyperthyroidism and ophthalmopathy. RNA transcripts yielded amplified TCR beta CDR3 regions. Carried out on the TCR CDR3, a first-round RT-PCR used the HTBI primer set. TCRdb ran MiXCR on the multiplex PCR reads and lists one entry per CDR3 protein. The data contain fewer than 900,000 distinct CDR3 sequences, over 15% of them seen just once; the ten biggest clones take up around 7.7%. Input material: blood. The receptors shown here come from a man between 18 and 29 years old with Graves' hyperthyroidism.

This clonotype was counted many times. The chain links TRBV28 to TRBJ2-7, with D maybe TRBD1 (5 bases). V was shortened by 6 bases and J by 2 bases, with 8 bases between the two germline ends. CDR1 and CDR2 (germline): MDHEN, SYDVKM. The CDR3 has 12 amino acids. DNA for the CDR3: TGTGCCAGCAGAGGACATCCCTACGAGCAGTACTTC. Translated, it gives CASRGHPYEQYF.

J is TRBJ2-5 and V is TRBV20-1, with no clear D. In germline, CDR1 is DFQATT, CDR2 SNEGSKA (reference sequence). This CDR3 region has 12 residues. V lost 7 bases and J lost 2, with 11 bases in between. CDR3 sequence (DNA): TGCAGTGTTCGCTACAGACAAGAGACCCAGTACTTC. Amino acid sequence: CSVRYRQETQYF.

The table lists this clonotype with a few counts. The chain carries TRBV10-3 and TRBJ2-6; D is uncertain. Trimming shortened V by 0 bases and J by 0 bases, and 3 bases separated the two germline ends. CDR3 length: 15 residues. Germline CDR1 ENHRY, CDR2 SYGVKD. The DNA of the CDR3 is TGTGCCATCAGTGAGTCCTACTCTGGGGCCAACGTCCTGACTTTC. This codes for CAISESYSGANVLTF.

The rearrangement uses TRBV29-1 and TRBJ1-3; unclear D gene. This CDR3 region has 13 residues. Trimming took off 7 bases at V and 0 bases at J, with 10 bases between the two ends. CDR1 and CDR2 (germline): SQVTM, ANQGSEA. The CDR3 coding sequence is TGCAGCGGGACGGGGTCCTCTGGAAACACCATATATTTT. Residues: CSGTGSSGNTIYF.

This clonotype was observed many times. The chain combines TRBV28 with TRBJ1-2; TRBD1 agrees at 8 bases. Germline trimming cut 5 bases from V and 4 bases from J; bases unmatched to any gene: 9. The CDR3 is 15 amino acids. Germline CDR1 is MDHEN and CDR2 is SYDVKM. The CDR3 nucleotides read TGTGCCAGCAGTCCGCCCGACAGGGGTAGCTATGGCTACACCTTC. Its translation is CASSPPDRGSYGYTF.

This chain links TRBV29-1 with TRBJ2-1; TRBD2 aligns across 12 bases. There are 14 residues in the CDR3. V gave up 8 bases and J gave up 8 bases; unmatched junction bases: 10. Looked up from germline, CDR1 is SQVTM and CDR2 is ANQGSEA. The CDR3 nucleotides are TGCAGCACCAGAGGGACTAGCGGGCGGGATGAGCAGTTCTTC. Translated, it gives CSTRGTSGRDEQFF.